This TCR beta chain was captured in a study of T cell responses to AZD1222 COVID-19 vaccine. Some clones are missing from TCRdb's copy, which holds only in-frame ones; the method was immunoSEQ multiplex PCR. This repertoire shows about 120,000 clones, roughly nine tenths found once; its top ten account for 5% to 6.5%. Trimming took 4 bases from V and 4 from J, leaving 20 bases between them. Germline assignment: CDR1 SGHRS and CDR2 YFSETQ. The CDR3 extends over 16 amino acids. This TCR derives from an adult in good health. The starting material was peripheral blood, obtained on day 0 of AZD1222 vaccination. J is TRBJ1-1 and V is TRBV5-1; D gene unclear. CDR3 sequence (DNA): TGCGCCAGCAGCCTTGCGGCTGCCACCCTGGTCACTGAAGCTTTCTTT. Protein sequence: CASSLAAATLVTEAFF.